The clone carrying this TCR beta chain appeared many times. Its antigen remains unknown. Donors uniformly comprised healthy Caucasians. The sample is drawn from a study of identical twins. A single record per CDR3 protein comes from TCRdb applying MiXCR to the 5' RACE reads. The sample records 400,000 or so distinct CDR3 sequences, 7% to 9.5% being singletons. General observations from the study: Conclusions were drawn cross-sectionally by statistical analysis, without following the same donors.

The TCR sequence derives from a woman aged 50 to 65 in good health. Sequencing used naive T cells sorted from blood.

The CDR3 region is CASLRGDSYNEQFF. The CDR3 coding sequence is TGTGCCAGTCTACGGGGCGACTCCTACAATGAGCAGTTCTTC. This chain connects TRBV12-3 or TRBV12-4 to TRBJ2-1; the D gene could be TRBD1 or TRBD2 (5 bases each). Trimming stripped 9 bases from V and 0 bases from J, with 12 bases between. The CDR3 is made up of 14 amino acids.